This T cell receptor (beta chain) was recovered during a study of T cell repertoires in ileal Crohn's disease. Libraries were prepared by immunoSEQ multiplex PCR; TCRdb keeps only in-frame clonotypes and omits some of them. The table records about 3,600 clones, 70% to 80% of them present only once. The sequence was obtained from an adult with Crohn's disease. Input material: ileal tissue.

The CDR3: CASSQGAQGAGETQYF. The CDR3 region has the DNA TGTGCCAGCAGCCAAGGGGCACAGGGGGCGGGAGAGACCCAGTACTTC. This chain joins TRBV4-2 and TRBJ2-5; TRBD1 aligns across 9 bases. Germline trimming cut 1 base from V and 4 bases from J; bases unmatched to any gene: 7. CDR3 size: 16 residues. Germline CDR1 and CDR2: LGHNA and YNFKEQ.